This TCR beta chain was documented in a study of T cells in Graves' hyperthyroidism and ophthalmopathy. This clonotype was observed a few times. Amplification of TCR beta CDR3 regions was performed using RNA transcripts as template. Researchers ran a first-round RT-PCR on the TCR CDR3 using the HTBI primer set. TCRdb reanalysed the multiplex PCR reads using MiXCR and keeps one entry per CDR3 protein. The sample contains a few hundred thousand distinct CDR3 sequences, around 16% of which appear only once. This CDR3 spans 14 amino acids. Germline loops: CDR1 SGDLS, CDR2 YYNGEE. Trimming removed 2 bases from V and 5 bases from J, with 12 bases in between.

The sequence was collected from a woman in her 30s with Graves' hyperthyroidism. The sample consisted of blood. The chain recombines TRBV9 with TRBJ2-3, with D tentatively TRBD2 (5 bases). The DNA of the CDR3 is TGTGCCAGCAGCGTGAGGACTGGGAAAGATACGCAGTATTTT. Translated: CASSVRTGKDTQYF.